This T cell receptor beta chain was recorded in a study of blood T cell repertoires in COVID-19. Across the study: From the United States, Italy and Spain came samples of acute and convalescent COVID-19.

Per germline, CDR1 SGHNT and CDR2 YENEEA. CDR3 size: 13 residues. V lost 0 bases and J lost 6; bases outside the gene matches: 0. Libraries were prepared by immunoSEQ multiplex PCR; TCRdb keeps only in-frame clonotypes and omits some of them. The table has about 130,000 clones, approximately 81% seen once. This clonotype was obtained from a woman younger than 45 who had recovered from COVID-19. Input material: peripheral blood. V and J are TRBV11-3 and TRBJ2-3; 7 bases align to TRBD2. The CDR3 sequence is CASSLEGGDTQYF. In nucleotides, the CDR3 is TGTGCCAGCAGCTTAGAGGGGGGGGATACGCAGTATTTT.